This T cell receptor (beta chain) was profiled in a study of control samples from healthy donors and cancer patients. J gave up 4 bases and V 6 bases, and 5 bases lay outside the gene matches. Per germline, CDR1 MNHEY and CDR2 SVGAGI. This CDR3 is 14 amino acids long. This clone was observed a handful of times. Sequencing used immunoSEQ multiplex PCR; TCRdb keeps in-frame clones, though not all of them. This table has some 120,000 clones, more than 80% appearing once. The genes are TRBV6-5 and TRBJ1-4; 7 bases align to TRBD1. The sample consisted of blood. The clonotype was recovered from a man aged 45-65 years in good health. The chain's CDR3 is CASRRDSLNEKLFF. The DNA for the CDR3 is TGTGCCAGCAGGCGGGACAGTCTTAATGAAAAACTGTTTTTT.